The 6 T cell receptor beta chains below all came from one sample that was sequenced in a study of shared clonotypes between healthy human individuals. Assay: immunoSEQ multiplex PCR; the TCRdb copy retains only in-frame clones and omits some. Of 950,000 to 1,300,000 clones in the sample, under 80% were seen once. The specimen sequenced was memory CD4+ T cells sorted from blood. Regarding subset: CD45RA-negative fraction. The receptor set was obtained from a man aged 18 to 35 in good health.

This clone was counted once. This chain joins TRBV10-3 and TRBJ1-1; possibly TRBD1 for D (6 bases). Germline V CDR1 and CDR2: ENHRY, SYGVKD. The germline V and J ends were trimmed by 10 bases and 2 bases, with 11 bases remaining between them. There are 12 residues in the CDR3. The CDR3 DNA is TGTGCCACGGAGGGGGTTAACACTGAAGCTTTCTTT. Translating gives CATEGVNTEAFF.

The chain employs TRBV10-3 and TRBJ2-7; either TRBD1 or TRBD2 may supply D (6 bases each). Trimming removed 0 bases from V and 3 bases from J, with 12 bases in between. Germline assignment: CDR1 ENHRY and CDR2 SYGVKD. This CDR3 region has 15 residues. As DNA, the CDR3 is TGTGCCATCAGTGAGTCCGGGGGCAGAAACTACGAGCAGTACTTC. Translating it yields CAISESGGRNYEQYF.

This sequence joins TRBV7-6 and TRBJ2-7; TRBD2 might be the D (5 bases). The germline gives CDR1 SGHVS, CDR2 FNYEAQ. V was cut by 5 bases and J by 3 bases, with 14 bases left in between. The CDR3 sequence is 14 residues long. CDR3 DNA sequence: TGTGCCAGCAGCGGACCGGGAATATTCTACGAGCAGTACTTC. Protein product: CASSGPGIFYEQYF.

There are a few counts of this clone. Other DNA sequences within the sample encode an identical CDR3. CDR3 in amino acids: CSAPRLDEQFF. The CDR3 region has the DNA TGCAGTGCACCCCGCCTGGATGAGCAGTTCTTC. The chain joins TRBV20-1 to TRBJ2-1; no reliable D call. This CDR3 contains 11 residues. Germline CDR1 is DFQATT and CDR2 is SNEGSKA (reference sequence). Trimming shortened V by 6 bases and J by 8 bases, and 11 bases separated the two germline ends.

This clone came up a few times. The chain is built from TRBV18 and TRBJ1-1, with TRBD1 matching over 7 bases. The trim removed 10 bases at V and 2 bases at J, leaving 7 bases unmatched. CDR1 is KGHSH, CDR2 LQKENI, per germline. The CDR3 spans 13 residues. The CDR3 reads CATKGQSNTEAFF. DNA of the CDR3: TGTGCCACAAAGGGACAGTCAAACACTGAAGCTTTCTTT.

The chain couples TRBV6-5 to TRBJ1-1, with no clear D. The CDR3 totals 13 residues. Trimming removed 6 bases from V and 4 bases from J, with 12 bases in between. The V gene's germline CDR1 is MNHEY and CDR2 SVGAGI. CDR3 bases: TGTGCCAGCAGCGGCCGGGGAGGCACTGAAGCTTTCTTT. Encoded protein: CASSGRGGTEAFF.